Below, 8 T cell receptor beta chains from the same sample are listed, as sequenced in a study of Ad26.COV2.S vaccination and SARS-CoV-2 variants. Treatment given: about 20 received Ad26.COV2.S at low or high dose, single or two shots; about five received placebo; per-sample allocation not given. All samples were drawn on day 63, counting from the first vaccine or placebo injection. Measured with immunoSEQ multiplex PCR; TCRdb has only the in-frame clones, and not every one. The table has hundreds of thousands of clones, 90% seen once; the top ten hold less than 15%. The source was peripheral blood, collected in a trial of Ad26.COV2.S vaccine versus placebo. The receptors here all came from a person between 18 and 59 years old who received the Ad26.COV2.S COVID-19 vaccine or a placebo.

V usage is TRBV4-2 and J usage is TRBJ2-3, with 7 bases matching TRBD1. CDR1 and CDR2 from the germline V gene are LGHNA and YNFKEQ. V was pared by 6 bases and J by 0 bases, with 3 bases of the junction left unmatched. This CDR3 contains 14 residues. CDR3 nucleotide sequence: TGTGCCAGCAGTGAAGGGGGCAGCACAGATACGCAGTATTTT. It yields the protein CASSEGGSTDTQYF.

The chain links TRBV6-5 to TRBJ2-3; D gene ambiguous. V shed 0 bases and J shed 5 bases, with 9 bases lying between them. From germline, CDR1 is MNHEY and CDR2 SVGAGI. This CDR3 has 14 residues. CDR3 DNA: TGTGCCAGCAGTTACTCTAATCTCCTAGATACGCAGTATTTT. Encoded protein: CASSYSNLLDTQYF.

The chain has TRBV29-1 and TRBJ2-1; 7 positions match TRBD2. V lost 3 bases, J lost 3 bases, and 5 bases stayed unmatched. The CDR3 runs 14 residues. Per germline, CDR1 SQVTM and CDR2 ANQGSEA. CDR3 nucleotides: TGCAGCGTTGACGGGGGACTAAACTACAATGAGCAGTTCTTC. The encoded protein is CSVDGGLNYNEQFF.

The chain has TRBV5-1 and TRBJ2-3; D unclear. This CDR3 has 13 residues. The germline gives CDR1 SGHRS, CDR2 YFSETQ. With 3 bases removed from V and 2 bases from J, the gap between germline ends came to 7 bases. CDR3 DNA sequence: TGCGCCAGCAGCTCCACTTTCACAGATACGCAGTATTTT. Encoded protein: CASSSTFTDTQYF. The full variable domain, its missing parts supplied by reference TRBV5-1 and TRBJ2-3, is KAGVTQTPRYLIKTRGQQVTLSCSPISGHRSVSWYQQTPGQGLQFLFEYFSETQRNKGNFPGRFSGRQFSNSRSEMNVSTLELGDSALYLCASSSTFTDTQYFGPGTRLTVL.

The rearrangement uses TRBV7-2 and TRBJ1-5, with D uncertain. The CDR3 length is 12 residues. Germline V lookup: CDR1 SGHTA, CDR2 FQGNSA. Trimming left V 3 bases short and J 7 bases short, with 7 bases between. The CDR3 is CASSFREQPQHF. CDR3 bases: TGTGCCAGCAGCTTCCGGGAACAGCCCCAGCATTTT.

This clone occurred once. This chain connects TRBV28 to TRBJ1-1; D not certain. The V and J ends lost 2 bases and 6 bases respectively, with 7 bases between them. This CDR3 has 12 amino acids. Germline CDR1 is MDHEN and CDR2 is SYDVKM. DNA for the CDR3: TGTGCCAGCAGTTTAAATTGGCCTGAAGCTTTCTTT. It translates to CASSLNWPEAFF. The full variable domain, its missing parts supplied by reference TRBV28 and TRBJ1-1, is DVKVTQSSRYLVKRTGEKVFLECVQDMDHENMFWYRQDPGLGLRLIYFSYDVKMKEKGDIPEGYSVSREKKERFSLILESASTNQTSMYLCASSLNWPEAFFGQGTRLTVV.

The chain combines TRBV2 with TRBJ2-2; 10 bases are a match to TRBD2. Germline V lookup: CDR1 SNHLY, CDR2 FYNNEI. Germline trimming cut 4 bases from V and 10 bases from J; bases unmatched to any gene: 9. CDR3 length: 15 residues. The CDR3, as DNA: TGTGCCAGCAGTGGACGAGCGGGAGGGCACCCGGAGCTGTTTTTT. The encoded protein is CASSGRAGGHPELFF.

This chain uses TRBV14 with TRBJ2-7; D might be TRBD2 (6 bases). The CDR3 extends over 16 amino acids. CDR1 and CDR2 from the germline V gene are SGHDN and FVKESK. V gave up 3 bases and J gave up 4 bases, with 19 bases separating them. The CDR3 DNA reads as TGTGCCAGCAGCCAGCCGACTAGTGCTCCACCTTACGAGCAGTACTTC. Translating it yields CASSQPTSAPPYEQYF.